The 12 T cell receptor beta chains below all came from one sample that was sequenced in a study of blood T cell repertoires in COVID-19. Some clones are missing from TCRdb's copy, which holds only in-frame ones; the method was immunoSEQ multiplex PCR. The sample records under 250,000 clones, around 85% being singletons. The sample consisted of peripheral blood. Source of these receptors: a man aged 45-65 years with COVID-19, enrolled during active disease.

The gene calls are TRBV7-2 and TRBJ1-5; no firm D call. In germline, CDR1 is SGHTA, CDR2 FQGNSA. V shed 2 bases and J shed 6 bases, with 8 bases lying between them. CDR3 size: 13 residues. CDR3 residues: CASSLNAGQPQHF. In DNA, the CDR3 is TGTGCCAGCAGCTTAAATGCAGGTCAGCCCCAGCATTTT.

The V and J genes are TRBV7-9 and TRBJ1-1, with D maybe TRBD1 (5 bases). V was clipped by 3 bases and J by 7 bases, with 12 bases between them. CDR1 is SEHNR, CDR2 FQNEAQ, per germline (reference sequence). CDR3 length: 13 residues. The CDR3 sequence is CASSFRTSDEAFF. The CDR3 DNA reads TGTGCCAGCAGCTTTAGGACAAGTGATGAAGCTTTCTTT.

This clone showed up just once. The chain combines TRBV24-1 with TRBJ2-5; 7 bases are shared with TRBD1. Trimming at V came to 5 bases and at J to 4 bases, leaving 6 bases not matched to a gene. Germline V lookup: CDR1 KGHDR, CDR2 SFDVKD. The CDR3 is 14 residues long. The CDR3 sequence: CATSGTGVGETQYF. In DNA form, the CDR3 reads TGTGCCACCAGTGGAACAGGGGTTGGAGAGACCCAGTACTTC.

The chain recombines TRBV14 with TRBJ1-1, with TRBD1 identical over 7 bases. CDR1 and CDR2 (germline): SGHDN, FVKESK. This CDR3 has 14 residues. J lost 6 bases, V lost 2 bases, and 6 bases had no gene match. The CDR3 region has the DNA TGTGCCAGCAGCCAATTGGCAGGGGGATCTGAAGCTTTCTTT. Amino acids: CASSQLAGGSEAFF. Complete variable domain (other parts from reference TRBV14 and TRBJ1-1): EAGVTQFPSHSVIEKGQTVTLRCDPISGHDNLYWYRRVMGKEIKFLLHFVKESKQDESGMPNNRFLAERTGGTYSTLKVQPAELEDSGVYFCASSQLAGGSEAFFGQGTRLTVV.

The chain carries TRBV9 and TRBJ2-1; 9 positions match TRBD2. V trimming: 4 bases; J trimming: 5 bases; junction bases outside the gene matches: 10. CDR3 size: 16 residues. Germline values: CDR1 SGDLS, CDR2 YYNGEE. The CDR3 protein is CASSPRLAGLDNEQFF. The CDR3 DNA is TGTGCCAGCAGCCCACGGCTAGCGGGGCTAGACAATGAGCAGTTCTTC.

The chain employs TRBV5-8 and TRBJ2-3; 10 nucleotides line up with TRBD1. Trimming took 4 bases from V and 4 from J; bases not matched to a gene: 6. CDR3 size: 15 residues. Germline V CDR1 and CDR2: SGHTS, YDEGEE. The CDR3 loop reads CASSAGQGGADTQYF. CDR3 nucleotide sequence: TGTGCCAGCAGCGCAGGACAGGGGGGCGCAGATACGCAGTATTTT.

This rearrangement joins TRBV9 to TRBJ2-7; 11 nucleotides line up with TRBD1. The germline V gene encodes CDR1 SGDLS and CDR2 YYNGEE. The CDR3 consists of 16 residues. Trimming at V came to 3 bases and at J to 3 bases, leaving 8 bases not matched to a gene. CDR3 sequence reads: CASSGRPGTGGYEQYF. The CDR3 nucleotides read TGTGCCAGCAGCGGAAGACCCGGGACAGGGGGCTACGAGCAGTACTTC.

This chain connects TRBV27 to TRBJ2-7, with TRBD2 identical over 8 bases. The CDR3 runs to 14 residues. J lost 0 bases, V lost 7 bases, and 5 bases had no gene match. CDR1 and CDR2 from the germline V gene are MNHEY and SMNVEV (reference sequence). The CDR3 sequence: CASNRGGSSYEQYF. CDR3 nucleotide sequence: TGTGCCAGCAATCGCGGGGGGAGCTCCTACGAGCAGTACTTC.

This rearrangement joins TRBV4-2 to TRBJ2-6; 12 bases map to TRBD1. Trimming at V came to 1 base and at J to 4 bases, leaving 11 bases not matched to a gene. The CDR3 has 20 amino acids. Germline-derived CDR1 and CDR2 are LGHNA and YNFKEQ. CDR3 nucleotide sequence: TGTGCCAGCAGCCAAGTAGCCCCGGGACAGGGGGCATCGGGGGCCAACGTCCTGACTTTC. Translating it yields CASSQVAPGQGASGANVLTF.

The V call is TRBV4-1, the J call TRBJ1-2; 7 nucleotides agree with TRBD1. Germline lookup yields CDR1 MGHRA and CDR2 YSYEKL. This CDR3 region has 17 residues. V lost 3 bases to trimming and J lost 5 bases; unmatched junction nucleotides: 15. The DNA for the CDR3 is TGCGCCAGCAGCCACCCACCCAACAGGGGAGATTCTTATGGCTACACCTTC. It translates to CASSHPPNRGDSYGYTF.

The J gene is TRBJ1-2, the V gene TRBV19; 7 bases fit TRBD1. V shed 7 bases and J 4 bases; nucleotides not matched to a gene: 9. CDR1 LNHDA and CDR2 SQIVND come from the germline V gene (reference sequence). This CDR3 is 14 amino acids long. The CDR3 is CASNANRGGYGYTF. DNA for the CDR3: TGTGCCAGTAACGCTAACAGGGGAGGCTATGGCTACACCTTC.

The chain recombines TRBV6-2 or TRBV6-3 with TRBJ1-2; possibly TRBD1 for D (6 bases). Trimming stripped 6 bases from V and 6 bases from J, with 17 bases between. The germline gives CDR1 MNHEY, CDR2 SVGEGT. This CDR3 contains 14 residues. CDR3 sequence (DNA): TGTGCCAGCAGACCTATGCACGGACAGAATGGCTACACCTTC. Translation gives CASRPMHGQNGYTF.